The clone carrying this T cell receptor (beta chain) showed up many times. The germline V and J ends were trimmed by 4 bases and 1 base, with 10 bases remaining between them. The CDR3 sequence is 14 residues long. Germline V lookup: CDR1 SEHNR, CDR2 FQNEAQ (reference sequence). The entry originates in a study of T cells of healthy individuals. Each CDR3 protein gets one entry after TCRdb re-called the 5' RACE reads with MiXCR. The table records about 40,000 distinct CDR3 sequences, approximately 4.9% of them present only once. The TCR sequence derives from a human donor in good health. The V gene is TRBV7-9, the J gene TRBJ2-5, with D maybe TRBD1 (5 bases). CDR3 region: CASSSYRFQETQYF. The CDR3, as DNA: TGTGCCAGCAGCTCGTACAGGTTCCAAGAGACCCAGTACTTC. Using reference TRBV7-9 and TRBJ2-5 for the parts outside the CDR3, the full variable domain is DTGVSQNPRHKITKRGQNVTFRCDPISEHNRLYWYRQTLGQGPEFLTYFQNEAQLEKSRLLSDRFSAERPKGSFSTLEIQRTEQGDSAMYLCASSSYRFQETQYFGPGTRLLVL.